The TCR beta chain under discussion was sequenced for a study of T cell changes during pregnancy in multiple sclerosis. This table comes from immunoSEQ multiplex PCR, and its TCRdb copy is limited to in-frame clones, with some not included. The repertoire has 84,000 or so clones, 94% of them found once; the top ten carry more than 2%. The length of the CDR3 is 18 residues. Per the germline V gene, CDR1 is SGHAT and CDR2 is FQNNGV. After removal of 5 bases from V and 0 bases from J, the junction contained 6 bases not matched to a gene. Sequenced material: peripheral blood, taken in the third trimester of pregnancy. The chain combines TRBV11-2 with TRBJ2-2, with TRBD2 identical over 13 bases. The clonotype comes from a female donor with multiple sclerosis, enrolled in a pregnancy study. The DNA of the CDR3 is TGTGCCAGCAGCCCACTAGCGGGGGGGCAAACGAACACCGGGGAGCTGTTTTTT. It translates to CASSPLAGGQTNTGELFF.